Listed below are T cell receptor beta chains from one sample, sequenced in a study of T cell responses to AZD1222 COVID-19 vaccine. Sequencing was performed with immunoSEQ multiplex PCR; in TCRdb, only in-frame clones are kept and a portion is missing. This sample has over 90,000 clones; 84% occur once, and the top ten carry approximately 17%. This sample comprised peripheral blood, obtained on day 0 of AZD1222 vaccination. The receptors stem from an adult in good health. Both conserved end residues are part of each CDR3. D genes are given only for firm matches. The size of a clone is reported for some rows only, either as once, few or many, or as a class for expanded clones.

.,.,TRBJ1-2,TRBV23-1,CASSRLGRGGENYGYTF,TGCGCCAGCAGTCGATTAGGCAGGGGTGGAGAAAACTATGGCTACACCTTC
.,.,TRBJ2-7,TRBV3-1/TRBV3-2,CASSQDLSRSAQYF,TGTGCCAGCAGCCAAGACCTGTCCAGGTCGGCGCAGTACTTC
.,.,TRBJ1-2,TRBV10-3,CAISESISRSQGYTF,TGTGCCATCAGTGAGTCGATATCCCGATCACAGGGCTACACCTTC
.,.,TRBJ2-7,TRBV9,CASSVASQSYEQYF,TGTGCCAGCAGCGTAGCGTCACAGAGCTACGAGCAGTACTTC
.,.,TRBJ2-3,TRBV19,CASRRTQNTDTQYF,TGTGCCAGTAGGAGGACACAGAACACAGATACGCAGTATTTT
.,TRBD2,TRBJ2-3,TRBV19,CASSIGPSAGTSTDTQYF,TGTGCCAGTAGTATAGGCCCCTCAGCGGGAACCTCCACAGATACGCAGTATTTT
.,TRBD2,TRBJ2-3,TRBV25-1,CASSDSGRGNTDTQYF,TGTGCCAGCAGTGATTCGGGGCGGGGGAACACAGATACGCAGTATTTT
once,TRBD2,TRBJ2-7,TRBV5-4,CASSLRAGAKSYEQYF,TGTGCCAGCAGCCTTCGGGCGGGAGCGAAGTCCTACGAGCAGTACTTC
.,TRBD1,TRBJ1-2,TRBV7-8,CASSVRTGVHGYTF,TGTGCCAGCAGCGTACGGACAGGAGTCCATGGCTACACCTTC
.,.,TRBJ1-3,TRBV28,CASSTGTHSGNTIYF,TGTGCCAGCAGCACCGGGACACACTCTGGAAACACCATATATTTT
once,TRBD1,TRBJ1-2,TRBV27,CASSFTQGAGGYTF,TGTGCCAGCAGTTTTACCCAGGGGGCGGGGGGCTACACCTTC
.,.,TRBJ2-1,TRBV9,CASSVLSGRNNEQFF,TGTGCCAGCAGCGTATTAAGCGGGCGGAACAATGAGCAGTTCTTC
few,.,TRBJ1-2,TRBV25-1,CASSEYAGYGYTF,TGTGCCAGCAGTGAATATGCGGGTTATGGCTACACCTTC
few,.,TRBJ1-2,TRBV5-1,CASSLGQGSSNYGYTF,TGCGCCAGCAGCTTGGGGCAGGGTAGCTCTAACTATGGCTACACCTTC
.,.,TRBJ2-2,TRBV6-2/TRBV6-3,CASSYDLHLNTGELFF,TGTGCCAGCAGTTACGATCTCCATCTTAACACCGGGGAGCTGTTTTTT
.,.,TRBJ2-5,TRBV4-2,CASSPDSGTQYF,TGTGCCAGCAGCCCGGATTCAGGGACCCAGTACTTC
few,.,TRBJ1-2,TRBV27,CASRTGSDYGYTF,TGTGCCAGCAGGACAGGATCAGACTATGGCTACACCTTC
.,TRBD2,TRBJ2-1,TRBV28,CASSLTSGSSYNEQFF,TGTGCCAGCAGTTTGACTAGCGGAAGCTCCTACAATGAGCAGTTCTTC
.,.,TRBJ1-2,TRBV24-1,CATKDNYGYTF,TGTGCCACCAAGGACAACTATGGCTACACCTTC
.,.,TRBJ1-2,TRBV5-6,CASSFGRSYGYTF,TGTGCCAGCAGCTTCGGACGGAGCTATGGCTACACCTTC
.,.,TRBJ2-7,TRBV5-6,CASSLAGAGASYEQYF,TGTGCCAGCAGCTTGGCCGGGGCGGGGGCCTCCTACGAGCAGTACTTC
.,.,TRBJ2-7,TRBV29-1,CSVLQKTTYEQYF,TGCAGCGTCCTACAGAAGACGACCTACGAGCAGTACTTC
.,.,TRBJ2-1,TRBV11-3,CASSLDRKLHEQFF,TGTGCCAGCAGCTTAGATCGCAAGCTCCATGAGCAGTTCTTC
.,TRBD1,TRBJ1-3,TRBV19,CASSIWTGGSFSGNTIYF,TGTGCCAGTAGTATCTGGACAGGGGGTTCTTTCTCTGGAAACACCATATATTTT
.,.,TRBJ2-2,TRBV27,CASSFDSANTGELFF,TGTGCCAGCAGTTTCGACAGCGCGAACACCGGGGAGCTGTTTTTT
.,.,TRBJ2-3,TRBV2,CASRATGYTQYF,TGTGCCAGCAGGGCCACTGGATATACGCAGTATTTT
.,.,TRBJ1-5,TRBV2,CASSEALGGSNQPQHF,TGTGCCAGCAGTGAAGCGCTAGGGGGTAGCAATCAGCCCCAGCATTTT
.,.,TRBJ2-6,TRBV18,CASSPPGVSGANVLTF,TGTGCCAGCTCACCACCAGGGGTCTCTGGGGCCAACGTCCTGACTTTC
.,.,TRBJ1-1,TRBV19,CASSISGNTEAFF,TGTGCCAGTAGTATTAGCGGTAACACTGAAGCTTTCTTT
.,.,TRBJ2-7,TRBV11-3,CASSLRPAGYEQYF,TGTGCCAGCAGCCTCCGCCCCGCAGGGTACGAGCAGTACTTC
.,TRBD1,TRBJ2-1,TRBV7-9,CASSSGTGGVDNEQFF,TGTGCCAGCAGCTCCGGGACAGGGGGCGTCGACAATGAGCAGTTCTTC
.,.,TRBJ1-3,TRBV12-3/TRBV12-4,CASSFGQQNTIYF,TGTGCCAGCAGTTTTGGGCAGCAAAACACCATATATTTT
.,.,TRBJ1-4,TRBV12-3/TRBV12-4,CASRGQGQPLFF,TGTGCCAGCAGAGGTCAGGGACAACCACTGTTTTTT
.,.,TRBJ2-3,TRBV24-1,CATSDGLDTQYF,TGTGCCACCAGTGACGGGTTAGATACGCAGTATTTT
once,.,TRBJ1-2,TRBV4-3,CASSQGGGYTF,TGCGCCAGCAGCCAAGGTGGTGGCTACACCTTC
.,.,TRBJ2-5,TRBV18,CASSSLTGPQETQYF,TGTGCCAGCTCATCCCTGACAGGACCGCAAGAGACCCAGTACTTC
.,.,TRBJ2-3,TRBV24-1,CATSDLTSSTDTQYF,TGTGCCACCAGTGATTTGACTTCTAGCACAGATACGCAGTATTTT
.,.,TRBJ1-5,TRBV11-3,CASSLGEGPNQPQHF,TGTGCCAGCAGCCTGGGTGAGGGGCCCAATCAGCCCCAGCATTTT
.,.,TRBJ1-5,TRBV30,CAWSGTVLLQPQHF,TGTGCCTGGAGTGGGACAGTGTTATTACAGCCCCAGCATTTT
.,TRBD1,TRBJ2-3,TRBV3-1/TRBV3-2,CASSYRAKGAGRTDTQYF,TGTGCCAGCAGCTACAGAGCGAAGGGGGCGGGCCGCACAGATACGCAGTATTTT
.,TRBD1,TRBJ2-3,TRBV24-1,CATSTAGTGADTQYF,TGTGCCACCAGTACTGCCGGGACAGGGGCAGATACGCAGTATTTT
few,.,TRBJ1-2,TRBV6-5,CASSPQGYGYTF,TGTGCCAGCAGTCCTCAGGGCTATGGCTACACCTTC
few,.,TRBJ2-1,TRBV7-9,CASSWNGTYNEQFF,TGTGCCAGCAGCTGGAACGGCACCTACAATGAGCAGTTCTTC
.,.,TRBJ1-2,TRBV12-3/TRBV12-4,CASSLDSYGYTF,TGTGCCAGCAGCCTGGATTCCTATGGCTACACCTTC
.,TRBD2,TRBJ2-3,TRBV4-1,CASSQDPLAGRGDTQYF,TGCGCCAGCAGCCAAGATCCCCTAGCGGGGCGCGGGGATACGCAGTATTTT
.,TRBD1,TRBJ1-3,TRBV11-3,CASSSPGQAILVDTIYF,TGTGCCAGCAGCTCACCGGGACAGGCGATTCTTGTCGACACCATATATTTT
.,.,TRBJ2-7,TRBV7-9,CASSARTESSYEQYF,TGTGCCAGCAGCGCCAGGACAGAGAGCTCCTACGAGCAGTACTTC
.,TRBD1,TRBJ2-2,TRBV10-1,CASSADRGNTGELFF,TGCGCCAGCAGTGCAGACAGGGGAAACACCGGGGAGCTGTTTTTT
.,TRBD2,TRBJ2-5,TRBV6-5,CASSRFSGGAETQYF,TGTGCCAGCAGTCGGTTTAGCGGGGGGGCAGAGACCCAGTACTTC
.,TRBD1,TRBJ2-2,TRBV9,CASSVVGQPTGELFF,TGTGCCAGCAGCGTAGTGGGACAGCCCACCGGGGAGCTGTTTTTT
.,.,TRBJ1-1,TRBV19,CASSRDTGSTEAFF,TGTGCCAGTAGTCGTGATACAGGGTCGACTGAAGCTTTCTTT
once,TRBD1,TRBJ2-2,TRBV25-1,CASRPTGTANTGELFF,TGTGCCAGCAGACCAACAGGGACAGCGAACACCGGGGAGCTGTTTTTT